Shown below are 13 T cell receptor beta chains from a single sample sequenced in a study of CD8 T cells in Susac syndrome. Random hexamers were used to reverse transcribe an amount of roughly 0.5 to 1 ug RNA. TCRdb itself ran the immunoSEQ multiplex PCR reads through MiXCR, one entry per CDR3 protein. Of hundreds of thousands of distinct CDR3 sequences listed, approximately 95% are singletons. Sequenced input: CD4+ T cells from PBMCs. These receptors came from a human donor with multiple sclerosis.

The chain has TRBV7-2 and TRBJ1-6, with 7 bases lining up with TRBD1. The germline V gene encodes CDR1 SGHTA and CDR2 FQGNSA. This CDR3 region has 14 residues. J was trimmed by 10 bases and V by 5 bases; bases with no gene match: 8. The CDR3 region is CASSPRTGGSPLHF. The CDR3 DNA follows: TGTGCCAGCAGCCCAAGGACAGGCGGCTCACCCCTCCACTTT.

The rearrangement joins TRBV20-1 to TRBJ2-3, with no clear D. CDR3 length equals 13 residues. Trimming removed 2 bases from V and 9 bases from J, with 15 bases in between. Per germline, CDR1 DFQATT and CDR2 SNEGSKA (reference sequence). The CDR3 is CSARYGFQWTQYF. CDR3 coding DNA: TGCAGTGCTAGATATGGGTTCCAGTGGACGCAGTATTTT.

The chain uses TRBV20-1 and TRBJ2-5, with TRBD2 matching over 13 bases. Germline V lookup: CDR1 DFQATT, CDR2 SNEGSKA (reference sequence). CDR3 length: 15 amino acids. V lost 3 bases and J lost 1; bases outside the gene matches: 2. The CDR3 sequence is CSASGTSGAQETQYF. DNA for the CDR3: TGCAGTGCTAGTGGGACTAGCGGGGCCCAAGAGACCCAGTACTTC.

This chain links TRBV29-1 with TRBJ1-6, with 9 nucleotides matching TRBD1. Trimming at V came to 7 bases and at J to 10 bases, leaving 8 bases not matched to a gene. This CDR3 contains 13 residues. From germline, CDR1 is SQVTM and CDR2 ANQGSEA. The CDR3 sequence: CSARDREESPLHF. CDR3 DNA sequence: TGCAGCGCGAGGGACAGGGAAGAATCACCCCTCCACTTT.

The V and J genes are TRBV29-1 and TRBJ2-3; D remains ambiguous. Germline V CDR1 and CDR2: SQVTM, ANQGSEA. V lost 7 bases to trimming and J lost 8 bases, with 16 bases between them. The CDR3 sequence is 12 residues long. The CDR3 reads CSALTSKGTQYF. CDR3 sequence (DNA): TGCAGCGCCCTAACGTCGAAAGGTACGCAGTATTTT.

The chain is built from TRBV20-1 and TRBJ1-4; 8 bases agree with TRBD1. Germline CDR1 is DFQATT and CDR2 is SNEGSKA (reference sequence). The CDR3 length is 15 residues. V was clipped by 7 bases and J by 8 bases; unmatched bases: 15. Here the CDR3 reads CSGSRSGGAGEKLFF. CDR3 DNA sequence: TGCAGTGGCTCACGCTCAGGGGGCGCGGGAGAAAAACTGTTTTTT.

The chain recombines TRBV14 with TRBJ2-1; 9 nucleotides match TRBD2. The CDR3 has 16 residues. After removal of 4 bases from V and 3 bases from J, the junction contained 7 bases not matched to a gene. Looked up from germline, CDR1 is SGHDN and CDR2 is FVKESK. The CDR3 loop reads CASSRPLAGFYNEQFF. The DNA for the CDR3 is TGTGCCAGCAGCCGTCCTCTAGCGGGGTTCTACAATGAGCAGTTCTTC.

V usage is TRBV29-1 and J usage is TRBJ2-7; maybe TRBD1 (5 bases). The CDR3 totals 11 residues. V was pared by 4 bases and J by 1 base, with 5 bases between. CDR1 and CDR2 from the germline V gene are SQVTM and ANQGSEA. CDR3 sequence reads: CSVGQSYEQYF. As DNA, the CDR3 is TGCAGCGTTGGACAGTCCTACGAGCAGTACTTC.

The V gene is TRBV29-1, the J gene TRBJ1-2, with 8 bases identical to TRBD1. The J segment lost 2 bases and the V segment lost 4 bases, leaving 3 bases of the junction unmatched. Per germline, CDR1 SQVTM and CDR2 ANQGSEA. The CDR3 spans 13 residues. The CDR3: CSVGTGLNYGYTF. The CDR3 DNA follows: TGCAGCGTTGGGACAGGGTTAAACTATGGCTACACCTTC.

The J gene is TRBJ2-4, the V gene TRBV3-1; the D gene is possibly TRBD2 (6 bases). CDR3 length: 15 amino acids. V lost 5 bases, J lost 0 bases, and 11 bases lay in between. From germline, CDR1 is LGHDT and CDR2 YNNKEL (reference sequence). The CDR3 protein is CASSNGGVAKNIQYF. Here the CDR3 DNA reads TGTGCCAGCAGCAACGGGGGTGTAGCCAAAAACATTCAGTACTTC.

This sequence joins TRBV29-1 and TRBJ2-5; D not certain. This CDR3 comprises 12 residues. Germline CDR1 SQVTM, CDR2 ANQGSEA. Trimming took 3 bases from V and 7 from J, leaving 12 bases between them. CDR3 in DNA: TGCAGCGTTGATATGTATTATGGGACCCAGTACTTC. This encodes CSVDMYYGTQYF.

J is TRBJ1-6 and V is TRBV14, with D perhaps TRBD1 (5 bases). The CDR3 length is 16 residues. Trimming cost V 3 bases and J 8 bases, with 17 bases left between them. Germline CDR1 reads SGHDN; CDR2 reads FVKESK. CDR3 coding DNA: TGTGCCAGCAGCCACCCCCCACGGAGGGGCGATTCACCCCTCCACTTT. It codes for CASSHPPRRGDSPLHF.

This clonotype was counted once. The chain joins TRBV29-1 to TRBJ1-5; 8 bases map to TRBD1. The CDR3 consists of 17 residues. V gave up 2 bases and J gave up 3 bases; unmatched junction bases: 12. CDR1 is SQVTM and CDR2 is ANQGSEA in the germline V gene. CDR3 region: CSVETRRKTGDNQPQHF. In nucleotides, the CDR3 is TGCAGCGTTGAAACTCGCCGGAAGACAGGGGACAATCAGCCCCAGCATTTT.